These T cell receptor beta chains were read from a single sample in a study of blood T cell repertoires in COVID-19. The table came from immunoSEQ multiplex PCR; TCRdb's copy has only in-frame clones and leaves some out. The repertoire holds approximately 300,000 clones, with approximately 90% as singletons. The sample was PBMCs or T cells enriched from blood (not recorded which). The source of these receptors is a woman in her twenties or thirties who had recovered from COVID-19. Each CDR3 is given with its conserved first and last residue. D genes are given only for firm matches. Expanded clones get a size class; other rows say once, few or many, or leave the size out.

CDR3: CAISAPGRDKGNTIYF
DNA: TGTGCCATCAGCGCCCCCGGACGGGATAAGGGAAACACCATATATTTT
size: NA
V: TRBV10-3
D: NA
J: TRBJ1-3

CDR3: CASSFTSGGRADTQYF
DNA: TGTGCCAGCAGCTTTACTAGCGGGGGGAGGGCAGATACGCAGTATTTT
size: NA
V: TRBV5-4
D: TRBD2
J: TRBJ2-3

CDR3: CASSVGPGGLVEQYF
DNA: TGTGCCAGCAGCGTAGGACCGGGGGGACTTGTCGAGCAGTACTTC
size: NA
V: TRBV9
D: TRBD2
J: TRBJ2-7

CDR3: CASSTMRQETQYF
DNA: TGCGCCAGCAGCACGATGAGGCAAGAGACCCAGTACTTC
size: NA
V: TRBV5-1
D: NA
J: TRBJ2-5

CDR3: CASSYISPGNYGYTF
DNA: TGTGCCAGCAGTTACATCAGTCCGGGGAACTATGGCTACACCTTC
size: NA
V: TRBV6-5
D: NA
J: TRBJ1-2

CDR3: CAWSGDRASSGYTF
DNA: TGTGCCTGGAGTGGGGACAGGGCCTCTTCGGGCTACACCTTC
size: NA
V: TRBV30
D: TRBD1
J: TRBJ1-2

CDR3: CASSLTGNEKLFF
DNA: TGCGCCAGCAGTTTGACAGGGAATGAAAAACTGTTTTTT
size: NA
V: TRBV5-1
D: TRBD1
J: TRBJ1-4

CDR3: CASSVADTDTIGGYTF
DNA: TGTGCCAGCAGCGTAGCGGATACGGACACGATCGGGGGCTACACCTTC
size: NA
V: TRBV9
D: NA
J: TRBJ1-2

CDR3: CASSPVRATNEKLFF
DNA: TGTGCCAGCTCACCTGTTCGGGCAACTAATGAAAAACTGTTTTTT
size: NA
V: TRBV18
D: NA
J: TRBJ1-4

CDR3: CASSEYRTGGYGYTF
DNA: TGTGCCAGCAGTGAATATAGGACAGGGGGCTATGGCTACACCTTC
size: NA
V: TRBV2
D: TRBD1
J: TRBJ1-2

CDR3: CASSLLPGGTSGNTIYF
DNA: TGTGCCAGCAGTCTCTTGCCTGGCGGAACATCTGGAAACACCATATATTTT
size: few
V: TRBV6-6
D: NA
J: TRBJ1-3

CDR3: CASSQDEGSRHYGYTF
DNA: TGCGCCAGCAGCCAAGACGAGGGCAGCAGACACTATGGCTACACCTTC
size: once
V: TRBV4-1
D: NA
J: TRBJ1-2

CDR3: CASSMTRGGLYGYTF
DNA: TGCGCCAGCAGCATGACCAGGGGTGGGTTGTATGGCTACACCTTC
size: NA
V: TRBV5-1
D: NA
J: TRBJ1-2

CDR3: CASSRASDGTQYF
DNA: TGTGCCAGCAGCCGCGCTAGCGACGGTACGCAGTATTTT
size: NA
V: TRBV6-5
D: NA
J: TRBJ2-3

CDR3: CASKPTGNTEAFF
DNA: TGTGCCAGCAAGCCGACAGGGAACACTGAAGCTTTCTTT
size: NA
V: TRBV6-4
D: NA
J: TRBJ1-1

CDR3: CASSSRAGTRSHTMNTEAFF
DNA: TGCGCCAGCAGCTCGAGAGCCGGGACACGGAGCCATACCATGAACACTGAAGCTTTCTTT
size: NA
V: TRBV5-1
D: NA
J: TRBJ1-1

CDR3: CASSQDRFNEQFF
DNA: TGTGCCAGCAGCCAGGACAGATTCAATGAGCAGTTCTTC
size: NA
V: TRBV11-2
D: NA
J: TRBJ2-1

CDR3: CASSQDPGTGLTNYGYTF
DNA: TGTGCCAGCAGCCAAGATCCAGGGACAGGCCTTACTAACTATGGCTACACCTTC
size: NA
V: TRBV4-2
D: TRBD1
J: TRBJ1-2

CDR3: CASSQDRNSDLPYAGDNQPQHF
DNA: TGCGCCAGCAGTCAAGACCGGAACTCGGACCTACCCTACGCGGGTGACAATCAGCCCCAGCATTTT
size: few
V: TRBV23-1
D: NA
J: TRBJ1-5

CDR3: CASSQVGTADNSPLHF
DNA: TGCGCCAGCAGCCAAGTGGGGACAGCTGATAATTCACCCCTCCACTTT
size: NA
V: TRBV4-1
D: TRBD1
J: TRBJ1-6

CDR3: CASSPGGQYNEQFF
DNA: TGTGCCAGCAGCCCCGGGGGTCAGTACAATGAGCAGTTCTTC
size: NA
V: TRBV11-2
D: NA
J: TRBJ2-1

CDR3: CASRQGYSADTEAFF
DNA: TGTGCCAGTAGACAAGGATATTCGGCGGACACTGAAGCTTTCTTT
size: NA
V: TRBV19
D: NA
J: TRBJ1-1

CDR3: CASSQGPDNQPQHF
DNA: TGTGCCAGCAGCCAAGGGCCAGACAATCAGCCCCAGCATTTT
size: NA
V: TRBV3-1/TRBV3-2
D: NA
J: TRBJ1-5

CDR3: CSVEPYWSREVRF
DNA: TGCAGCGTTGAGCCTTATTGGAGCCGCGAAGTTCGGTTC
size: NA
V: TRBV29-1
D: NA
J: TRBJ1-2

CDR3: CASSQVDRASGNTIYF
DNA: TGTGCCAGCAGCCAGGTTGACAGGGCGTCTGGAAACACCATATATTTT
size: NA
V: TRBV4-2
D: TRBD1
J: TRBJ1-3

CDR3: CASSRDRGRGGYTF
DNA: TGTGCCAGCAGCAGGGACAGGGGACGGGGTGGCTACACCTTC
size: few
V: TRBV7-2
D: TRBD1
J: TRBJ1-2

CDR3: CASSQRRGSTDTQYF
DNA: TGTGCCAGCAGCCAGAGGCGGGGGAGCACAGATACGCAGTATTTT
size: NA
V: TRBV3-1/TRBV3-2
D: TRBD2
J: TRBJ2-3

CDR3: CAISEGAFNQPQHF
DNA: TGTGCCATCAGTGAAGGAGCGTTCAATCAGCCCCAGCATTTT
size: few
V: TRBV10-3
D: NA
J: TRBJ1-5

CDR3: CASSYYYLPGRVFYEQYF
DNA: TGTGCCAGCAGTTACTATTATCTTCCTGGCAGGGTTTTTTACGAGCAGTACTTC
size: NA
V: TRBV6-2/TRBV6-3
D: NA
J: TRBJ2-7

CDR3: CASSPNAGSSGNTIYF
DNA: TGTGCCAGCAGCCCCAACGCGGGGTCCTCTGGAAACACCATATATTTT
size: NA
V: TRBV7-2
D: NA
J: TRBJ1-3

CDR3: CASSQGQHANTGELFF
DNA: TGCGCCAGCAGCCAAGGACAGCACGCGAACACCGGGGAGCTGTTTTTT
size: NA
V: TRBV4-3
D: NA
J: TRBJ2-2

CDR3: CASSAHTADGSYGYTF
DNA: TGTGCCAGCAGTGCTCACACAGCGGACGGGAGCTATGGCTACACCTTC
size: NA
V: TRBV6-1
D: NA
J: TRBJ1-2

CDR3: CSGTMTGGRGGYTF
DNA: TGCAGCGGCACAATGACAGGGGGTAGAGGTGGCTACACCTTC
size: NA
V: TRBV29-1
D: TRBD1
J: TRBJ1-2

CDR3: CATSRTATGQYGYTF
DNA: TGTGCCACCAGCAGAACCGCGACGGGACAGTATGGCTACACCTTC
size: NA
V: TRBV15
D: TRBD1
J: TRBJ1-2

CDR3: CASSEGRGRSNQPQHF
DNA: TGTGCCAGCAGTGAAGGAAGGGGCAGATCCAATCAGCCCCAGCATTTT
size: NA
V: TRBV6-1
D: NA
J: TRBJ1-5

CDR3: CASSPRVLGNTIYF
DNA: TGTGCCAGCTCACCCAGGGTTCTTGGAAACACCATATATTTT
size: NA
V: TRBV18
D: NA
J: TRBJ1-3

CDR3: CASSPRQGAPISGANVLTF
DNA: TGTGCCAGCAGCCCGCGACAGGGGGCCCCTATCTCTGGGGCCAACGTCCTGACTTTC
size: NA
V: TRBV14
D: TRBD1
J: TRBJ2-6

CDR3: CAARDTHYEQYF
DNA: TGTGCCGCCCGGGACACTCACTACGAGCAGTACTTC
size: NA
V: TRBV6-5
D: NA
J: TRBJ2-7

CDR3: CASSHPGNQPQHF
DNA: TGCGCCAGCAGCCACCCCGGCAATCAGCCCCAGCATTTT
size: NA
V: TRBV4-1
D: NA
J: TRBJ1-5

CDR3: CASSLATTGGVAGELFF
DNA: TGTGCCAGCAGCTTGGCCACGACGGGAGGGGTGGCCGGGGAGCTGTTTTTT
size: NA
V: TRBV5-6
D: TRBD2
J: TRBJ2-2

CDR3: CAWSVGGGMGEQYF
DNA: TGTGCCTGGAGTGTTGGCGGGGGGATGGGCGAGCAGTACTTC
size: NA
V: TRBV30
D: TRBD2
J: TRBJ2-7

CDR3: CASTLGGSTDTQYF
DNA: TGTGCCAGCACCTTGGGGGGCAGCACAGATACGCAGTATTTT
size: NA
V: TRBV5-4
D: NA
J: TRBJ2-3

CDR3: CASSYTGVQDEQFF
DNA: TGTGCCAGCAGTTATACTGGTGTGCAGGATGAGCAGTTCTTC
size: NA
V: TRBV6-2/TRBV6-3
D: NA
J: TRBJ2-1

CDR3: CASSEARSAKAFF
DNA: TGTGCCAGCAGTGAAGCGCGGTCCGCCAAGGCTTTCTTT
size: once
V: TRBV6-1
D: NA
J: TRBJ1-1

CDR3: CASSLSGVGGYTF
DNA: TGTGCCAGCAGCTTGTCGGGAGTCGGTGGCTACACCTTC
size: few
V: TRBV11-2
D: NA
J: TRBJ1-2

CDR3: CASSLDGTIDEQYF
DNA: TGTGCCAGCAGCTTAGATGGGACAATCGACGAGCAGTACTTC
size: NA
V: TRBV7-9
D: NA
J: TRBJ2-7

CDR3: CASSPGQTSPLHF
DNA: TGTGCCAGCAGCCCCGGACAGACTTCACCCCTCCACTTT
size: NA
V: TRBV7-9
D: NA
J: TRBJ1-6

CDR3: CATGDRGTNQPQHF
DNA: TGTGCCACAGGAGACAGGGGCACAAATCAGCCCCAGCATTTT
size: NA
V: TRBV19
D: TRBD1
J: TRBJ1-5

CDR3: CASSKATAGTEAFF
DNA: TGTGCCAGCAGCAAAGCGACGGCGGGGACTGAAGCTTTCTTT
size: NA
V: TRBV21-1
D: NA
J: TRBJ1-1

CDR3: CASSFAGNTEAFF
DNA: TGCGCCAGCAGTTTCGCAGGGAACACTGAAGCTTTCTTT
size: NA
V: TRBV10-1
D: NA
J: TRBJ1-1

CDR3: CASSPGGEYTEAFF
DNA: TGTGCCAGTAGTCCGGGGGGTGAGTACACTGAAGCTTTCTTT
size: once
V: TRBV19
D: NA
J: TRBJ1-1

CDR3: CASSFTVLTGDTQYF
DNA: TGTGCCAGCAGCTTCACCGTCCTGACAGGGGATACGCAGTATTTT
size: NA
V: TRBV7-2
D: TRBD1
J: TRBJ2-3

CDR3: CASSYRGNTEAFF
DNA: TGCGCCAGCAGCTACAGGGGAAACACTGAAGCTTTCTTT
size: NA
V: TRBV5-1
D: TRBD1
J: TRBJ1-1

CDR3: CASSILAGFYNEQFF
DNA: TGTGCCAGTAGTATACTAGCGGGGTTCTACAATGAGCAGTTCTTC
size: once
V: TRBV19
D: TRBD2
J: TRBJ2-1

CDR3: CASSPRTSGARETQYF
DNA: TGTGCCAGCAGCCCACGGACTAGCGGGGCCCGGGAGACCCAGTACTTC
size: NA
V: TRBV7-2
D: TRBD2
J: TRBJ2-5